This entry features one T cell receptor beta chain sequence. Its specificity is unknown. The sample is drawn from a study of cytomegalovirus exposure and HLA in healthy donors. General observations from the study: A later analysis found most CMV-associated TCR beta chains apparently HLA-restricted.

The primer mix had 60 Vbeta and 13 Jbeta primers. In the original processing: A follow-up analysis tallied around 80 million unique TCR beta chains, 9 million to 11 million shared. Profiling relied on immunoSEQ multiplex PCR, and the TCRdb table lists in-frame clones only, not all of them. V and J calls plus clone size are reproduced from that table; the DNA served to infer D and trimming. The sample consists of over 110,000 clones, less than 85% of them appearing once. The germline gives CDR1 SGHTA, CDR2 FQGNSA. The CDR3 is 14 residues long. The germline V and J ends were trimmed by 4 bases and 0 bases, with 9 bases remaining between them.

This TCR was recovered from a woman in her forties or fifties in good health and CMV-seropositive. This chain links TRBV7-2 with TRBJ1-1; D unclear. Input material: PBMCs. CDR3 nucleotide sequence: TGTGCCAGCAGCTCTAGCCATTTGAACACTGAAGCTTTCTTT. Its translation: CASSSSHLNTEAFF.